The T cell receptor (beta chain) under discussion was sequenced for a study of T cells in Graves' hyperthyroidism and ophthalmopathy. Study results and caveats: Among thyroid clonotypes expanded above 0.001, most also appeared in blood. Stable hyperthyroidism was told apart from ophthalmopathy by a model built on 13 V-J features.

This clonotype was observed at least ten times. What it binds is not known. With duration under 3 months, ophthalmopathy was active: Clinical Activity Score at least 3, NOSPECS at least 4. Clinical symptoms, serum thyroxine and TRAb, thyroid ultrasound and orbital computed tomography together formed the diagnostic basis. Amplified TCR beta CDR3 regions came from RNA transcripts. The TCR CDR3 was amplified in a first-round RT-PCR using the HTBI primer set. TCRdb re-called the multiplex PCR reads with MiXCR, one entry per CDR3 protein. The data contain 240,000 or so distinct CDR3 sequences, approximately 16% of them seen just once; the ten biggest clones take up 28%. V was trimmed by 6 bases and J by 1 base, leaving 13 bases between them. There are 14 residues in the CDR3. Germline-derived CDR1 and CDR2 are DFQATT and SNEGSKA (reference sequence).

What was sequenced was blood. This chain uses TRBV20-1 with TRBJ2-1; D may be TRBD2 (5 bases). The TCR originated in a woman aged 18-30 years with Graves' ophthalmopathy. CDR3 amino acids: CSAQPRESYNEQFF. The CDR3 DNA sequence: TGCAGTGCCCAGCCAAGGGAGTCCTACAATGAGCAGTTCTTC.